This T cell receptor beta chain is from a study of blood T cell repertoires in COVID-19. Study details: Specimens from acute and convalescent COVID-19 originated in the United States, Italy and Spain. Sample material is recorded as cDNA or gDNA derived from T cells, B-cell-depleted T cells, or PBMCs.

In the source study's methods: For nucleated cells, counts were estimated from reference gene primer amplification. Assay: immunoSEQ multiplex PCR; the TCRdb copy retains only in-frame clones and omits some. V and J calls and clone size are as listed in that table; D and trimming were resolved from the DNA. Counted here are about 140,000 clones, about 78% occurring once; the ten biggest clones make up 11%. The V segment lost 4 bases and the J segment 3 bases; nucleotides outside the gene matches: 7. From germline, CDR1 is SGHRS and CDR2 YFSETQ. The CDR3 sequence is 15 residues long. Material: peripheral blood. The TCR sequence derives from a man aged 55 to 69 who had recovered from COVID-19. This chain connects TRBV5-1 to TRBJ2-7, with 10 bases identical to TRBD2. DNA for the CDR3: TGCGCCAGCAGCCTCCCCAGCGGGGGGGACTACGAGCAGTACTTC. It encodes CASSLPSGGDYEQYF.